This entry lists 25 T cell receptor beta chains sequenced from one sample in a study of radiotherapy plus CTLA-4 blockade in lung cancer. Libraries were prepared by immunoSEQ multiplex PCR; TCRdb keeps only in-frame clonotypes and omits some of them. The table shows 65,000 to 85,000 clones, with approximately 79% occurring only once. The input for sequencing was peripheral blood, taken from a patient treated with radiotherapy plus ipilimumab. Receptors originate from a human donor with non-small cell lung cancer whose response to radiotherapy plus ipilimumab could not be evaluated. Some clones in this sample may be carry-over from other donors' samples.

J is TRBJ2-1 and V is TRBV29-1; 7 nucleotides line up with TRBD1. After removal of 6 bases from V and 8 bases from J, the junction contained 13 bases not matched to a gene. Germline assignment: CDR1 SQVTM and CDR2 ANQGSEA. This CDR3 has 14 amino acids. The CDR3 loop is CSVLSDRPPDEQFF. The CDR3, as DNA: TGCAGCGTCCTGTCGGACAGGCCCCCGGATGAGCAGTTCTTC.

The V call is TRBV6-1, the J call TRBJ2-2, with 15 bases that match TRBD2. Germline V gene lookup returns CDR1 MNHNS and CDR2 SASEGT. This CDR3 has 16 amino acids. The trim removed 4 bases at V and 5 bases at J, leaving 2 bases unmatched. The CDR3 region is CASSAGLAGGTGELFF. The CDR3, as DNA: TGTGCCAGCAGTGCTGGACTAGCGGGGGGGACCGGGGAGCTGTTTTTT.

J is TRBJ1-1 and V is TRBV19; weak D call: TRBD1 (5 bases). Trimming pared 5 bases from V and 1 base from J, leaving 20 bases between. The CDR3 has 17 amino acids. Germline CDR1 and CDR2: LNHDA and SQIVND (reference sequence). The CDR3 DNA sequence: TGTGCCAGTAGTCCGAGGGACCGGGGGTTTGGGAACACTGAAGCTTTCTTT. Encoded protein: CASSPRDRGFGNTEAFF.

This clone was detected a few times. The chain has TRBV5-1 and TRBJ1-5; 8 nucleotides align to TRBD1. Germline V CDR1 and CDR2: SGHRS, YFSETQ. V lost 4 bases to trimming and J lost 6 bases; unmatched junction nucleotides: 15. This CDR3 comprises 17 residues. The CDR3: CASSTGPIDRGGQPQHF. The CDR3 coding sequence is TGCGCCAGCAGCACGGGCCCGATAGACAGGGGAGGTCAGCCCCAGCATTTT.

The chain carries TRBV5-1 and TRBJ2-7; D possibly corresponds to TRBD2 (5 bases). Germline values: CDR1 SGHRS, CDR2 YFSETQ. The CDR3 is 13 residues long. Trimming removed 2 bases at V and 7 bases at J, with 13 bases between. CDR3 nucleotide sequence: TGCGCCAGCAGCTTTCTAGCTGGGTGGGAGCAGTACTTC. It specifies CASSFLAGWEQYF.

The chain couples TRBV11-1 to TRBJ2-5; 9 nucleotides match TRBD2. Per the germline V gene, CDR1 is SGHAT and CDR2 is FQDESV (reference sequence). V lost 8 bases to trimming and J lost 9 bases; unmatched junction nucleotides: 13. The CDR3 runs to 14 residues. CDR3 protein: CASSRGGLQGAQYF. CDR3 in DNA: TGTGCCAGCTCGCGGGGGGGGTTGCAAGGGGCCCAGTACTTC.

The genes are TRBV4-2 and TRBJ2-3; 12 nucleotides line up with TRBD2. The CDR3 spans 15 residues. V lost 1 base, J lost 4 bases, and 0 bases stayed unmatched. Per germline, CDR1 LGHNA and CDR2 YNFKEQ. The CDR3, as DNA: TGTGCCAGCAGCCAAGGGACTAGCGGGGCAGATACGCAGTATTTT. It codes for CASSQGTSGADTQYF.

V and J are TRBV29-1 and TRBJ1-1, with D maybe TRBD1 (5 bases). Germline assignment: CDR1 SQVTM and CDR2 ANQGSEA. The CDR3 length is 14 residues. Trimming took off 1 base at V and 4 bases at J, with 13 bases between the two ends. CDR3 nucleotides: TGCAGCGTTGAAGGGGGAGGGGCGGGCACTGAAGCTTTCTTT. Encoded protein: CSVEGGGAGTEAFF.

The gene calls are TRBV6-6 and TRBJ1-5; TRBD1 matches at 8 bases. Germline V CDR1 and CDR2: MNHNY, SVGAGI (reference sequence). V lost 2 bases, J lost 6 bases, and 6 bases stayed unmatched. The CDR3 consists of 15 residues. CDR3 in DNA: TGTGCCAGCAGTTACGAGACAGGGGCCGCTCAGCCCCAGCATTTT. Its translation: CASSYETGAAQPQHF.

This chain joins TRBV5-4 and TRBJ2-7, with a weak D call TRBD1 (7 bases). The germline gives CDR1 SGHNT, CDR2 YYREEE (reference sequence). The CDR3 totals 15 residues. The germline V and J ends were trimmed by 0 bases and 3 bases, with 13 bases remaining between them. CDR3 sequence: CASSLEQGRIYEQYF. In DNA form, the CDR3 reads TGTGCCAGCAGCTTGGAACAGGGGAGGATCTACGAGCAGTACTTC.

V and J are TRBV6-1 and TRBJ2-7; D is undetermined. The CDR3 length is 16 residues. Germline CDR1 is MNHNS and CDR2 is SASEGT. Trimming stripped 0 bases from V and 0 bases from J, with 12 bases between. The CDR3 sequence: CASSEARDLPSYEQYF. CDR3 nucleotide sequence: TGTGCCAGCAGTGAAGCGCGAGACTTACCCTCCTACGAGCAGTACTTC.

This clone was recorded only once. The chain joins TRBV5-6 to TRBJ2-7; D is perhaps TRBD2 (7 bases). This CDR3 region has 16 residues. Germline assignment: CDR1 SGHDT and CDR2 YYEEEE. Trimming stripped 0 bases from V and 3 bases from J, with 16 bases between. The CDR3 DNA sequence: TGTGCCAGCAGCTTGGACAGGGAGGGCTGGGACTACGAGCAGTACTTC. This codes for CASSLDREGWDYEQYF.

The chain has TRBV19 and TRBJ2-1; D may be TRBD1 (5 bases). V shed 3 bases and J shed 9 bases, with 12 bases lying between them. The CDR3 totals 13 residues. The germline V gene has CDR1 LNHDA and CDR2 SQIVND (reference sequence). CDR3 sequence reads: CASSIVGAGEQFF. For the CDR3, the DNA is TGTGCCAGTAGTATTGTAGGGGCAGGTGAGCAGTTCTTC.

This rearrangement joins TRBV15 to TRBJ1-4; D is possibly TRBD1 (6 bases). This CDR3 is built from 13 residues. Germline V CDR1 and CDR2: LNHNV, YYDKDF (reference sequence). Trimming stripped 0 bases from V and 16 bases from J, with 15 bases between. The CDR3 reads CATSRDRGRGPFF. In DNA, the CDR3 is TGTGCCACCAGCAGAGATCGAGGCAGGGGTCCGTTTTTT.

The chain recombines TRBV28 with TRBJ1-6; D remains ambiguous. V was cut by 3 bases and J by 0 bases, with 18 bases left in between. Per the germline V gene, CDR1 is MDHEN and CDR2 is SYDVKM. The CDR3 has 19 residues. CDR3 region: CASSLRSPYSSSYNSPLHF. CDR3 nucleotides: TGTGCCAGCAGTTTGCGATCCCCCTATTCTAGCTCCTATAATTCACCCCTCCACTTT.

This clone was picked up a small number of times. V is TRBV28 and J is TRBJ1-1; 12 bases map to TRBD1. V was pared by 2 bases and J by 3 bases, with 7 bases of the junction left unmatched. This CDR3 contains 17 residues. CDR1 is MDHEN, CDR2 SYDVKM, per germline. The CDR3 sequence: CASSLVGTGGADTEAFF. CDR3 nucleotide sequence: TGTGCCAGCAGTTTAGTGGGGACAGGGGGCGCGGACACTGAAGCTTTCTTT.

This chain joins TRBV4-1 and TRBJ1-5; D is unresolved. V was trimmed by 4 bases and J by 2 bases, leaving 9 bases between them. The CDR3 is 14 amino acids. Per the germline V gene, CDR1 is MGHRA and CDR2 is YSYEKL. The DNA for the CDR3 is TGCGCCAGCAGCCTTTTATATGGCAATCAGCCCCAGCATTTT. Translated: CASSLLYGNQPQHF.

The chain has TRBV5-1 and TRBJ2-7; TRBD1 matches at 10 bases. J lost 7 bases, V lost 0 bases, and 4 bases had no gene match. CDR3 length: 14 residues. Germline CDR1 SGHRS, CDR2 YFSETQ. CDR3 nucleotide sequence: TGCGCCAGCAGCTTGGGGGACAGGGGAGGAGAGCAGTACTTC. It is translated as CASSLGDRGGEQYF. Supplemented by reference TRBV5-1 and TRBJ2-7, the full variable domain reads KAGVTQTPRYLIKTRGQQVTLSCSPISGHRSVSWYQQTPGQGLQFLFEYFSETQRNKGNFPGRFSGRQFSNSRSEMNVSTLELGDSALYLCASSLGDRGGEQYFGPGTRLTVT.

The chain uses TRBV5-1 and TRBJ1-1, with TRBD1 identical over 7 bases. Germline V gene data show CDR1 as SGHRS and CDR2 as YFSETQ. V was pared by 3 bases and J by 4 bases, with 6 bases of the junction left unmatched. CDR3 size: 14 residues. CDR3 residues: CASSSPGQITEAFF. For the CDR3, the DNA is TGCGCCAGCAGCTCTCCGGGACAGATCACTGAAGCTTTCTTT.

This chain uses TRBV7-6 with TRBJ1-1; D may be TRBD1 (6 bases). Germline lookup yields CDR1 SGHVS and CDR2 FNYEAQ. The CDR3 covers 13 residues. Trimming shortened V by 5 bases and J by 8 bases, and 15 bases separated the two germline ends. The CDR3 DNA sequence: TGTGCCAGCAGCCCCCGGTTTCAGGGGGAAGCTTTCTTT. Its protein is CASSPRFQGEAFF.

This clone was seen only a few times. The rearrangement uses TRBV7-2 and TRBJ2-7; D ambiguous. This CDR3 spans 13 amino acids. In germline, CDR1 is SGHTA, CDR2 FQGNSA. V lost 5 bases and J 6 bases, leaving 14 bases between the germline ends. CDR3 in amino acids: CASSPRVQGEQYF. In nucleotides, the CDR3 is TGTGCCAGCAGCCCCCGGGTCCAAGGCGAGCAGTACTTC.

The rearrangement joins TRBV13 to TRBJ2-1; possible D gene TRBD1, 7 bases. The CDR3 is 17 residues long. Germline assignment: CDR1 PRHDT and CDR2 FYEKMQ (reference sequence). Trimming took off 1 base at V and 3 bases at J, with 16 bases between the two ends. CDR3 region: CASSLVWTGGNYNEQFF. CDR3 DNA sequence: TGTGCCAGCAGCTTAGTTTGGACAGGAGGGAACTACAATGAGCAGTTCTTC. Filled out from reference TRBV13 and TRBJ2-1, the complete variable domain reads AAGVIQSPRHLIKEKRETATLKCYPIPRHDTVYWYQQGPGQDPQFLISFYEKMQSDKGSIPDRFSAQQFSDYHSELNMSSLELGDSALYFCASSLVWTGGNYNEQFFGPGTRLTVL.

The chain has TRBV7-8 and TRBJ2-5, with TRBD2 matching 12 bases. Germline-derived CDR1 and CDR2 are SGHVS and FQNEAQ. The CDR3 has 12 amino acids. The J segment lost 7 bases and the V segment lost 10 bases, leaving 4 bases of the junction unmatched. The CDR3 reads CAILTSGGTQYF. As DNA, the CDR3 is TGTGCCATCCTGACTAGCGGGGGGACCCAGTACTTC. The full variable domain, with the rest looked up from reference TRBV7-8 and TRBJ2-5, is GAGVSQSPRYKVAKRGQDVALRCDPISGHVSLFWYQQALGQGPEFLTYFQNEAQLDKSGLPSDRFFAERPEGSVSTLKIQRTQQEDSAVYLCAILTSGGTQYFGPGTRLLVL.

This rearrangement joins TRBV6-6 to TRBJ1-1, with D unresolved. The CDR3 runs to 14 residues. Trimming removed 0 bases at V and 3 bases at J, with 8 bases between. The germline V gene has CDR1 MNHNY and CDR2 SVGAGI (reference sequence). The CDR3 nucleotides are TGTGCCAGCAGTTACTCGATAGGAGACACTGAAGCTTTCTTT. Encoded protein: CASSYSIGDTEAFF.

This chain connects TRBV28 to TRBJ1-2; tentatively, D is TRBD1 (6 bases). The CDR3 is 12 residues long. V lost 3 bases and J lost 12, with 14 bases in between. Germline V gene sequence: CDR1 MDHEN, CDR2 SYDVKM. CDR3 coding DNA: TGTGCCAGCAGTTTCCCCACACAGGGTAACACCTTC. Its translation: CASSFPTQGNTF.